This T cell receptor (beta chain) was identified during a study of Graves' ophthalmopathy and Graves' hyperthyroidism. The overall study: Peripheral blood was collected at initial diagnosis, before any treatment.

The CDR3 is made up of 15 amino acids. Trimming cost V 0 bases and J 3 bases, with 14 bases left between them. Germline V lookup: CDR1 GTSNPN, CDR2 SVGIG (reference sequence). This clonotype came up many times. Its antigen remains unknown. Active ophthalmopathy (CAS at least 3, NOSPECS at least 4), lasting under 3 months. The PBMCs used were ones drawn from less than 12 ml of fresh peripheral blood. Amplification of the TCR beta CDR3 regions used RNA transcripts (as template). The library came from an HTBI-primed first-round RT-PCR and a second-round multiplex PCR. Via MiXCR, TCRdb re-called the multiplex PCR reads, giving one row per CDR3 protein. The repertoire holds roughly 300,000 distinct CDR3 sequences, 15% to 20% seen once, with around an eighth in the top ten. General study findings and limits: Prediction of ophthalmopathy progression reached 70.59% sensitivity and approximately 75% specificity.

Sequenced: peripheral blood. The chain uses TRBV30 and TRBJ1-2; weak D call: TRBD1 (5 bases). The receptor was isolated from an adult man with Graves' ophthalmopathy. CDR3 sequence reads: CAWSVRRRGDYGYTF. For the CDR3, the DNA is TGTGCCTGGAGTGTACGTCGAAGGGGCGACTATGGCTACACCTTC.